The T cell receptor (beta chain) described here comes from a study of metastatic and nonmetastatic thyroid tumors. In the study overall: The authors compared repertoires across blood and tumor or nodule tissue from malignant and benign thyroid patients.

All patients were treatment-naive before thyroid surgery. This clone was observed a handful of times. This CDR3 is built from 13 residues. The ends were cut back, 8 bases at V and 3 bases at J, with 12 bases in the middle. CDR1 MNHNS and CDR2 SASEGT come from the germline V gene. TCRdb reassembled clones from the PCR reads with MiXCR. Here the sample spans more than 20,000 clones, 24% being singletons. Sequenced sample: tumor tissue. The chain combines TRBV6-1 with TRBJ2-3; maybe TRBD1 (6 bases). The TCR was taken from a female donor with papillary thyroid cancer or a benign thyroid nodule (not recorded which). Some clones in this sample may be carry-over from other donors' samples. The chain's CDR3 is CASGGQSTDTQYF. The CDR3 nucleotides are TGTGCCAGCGGTGGACAGTCTACAGATACGCAGTATTTT.